This paragraph reports one T cell receptor (beta chain). What it binds is unknown. This specimen belongs to a study of shared clonotypes between healthy human individuals. Study background: Plates per donor: three CD4 naive, three CD4 memory, two CD8 naive, one CD8 memory. Study-wide findings and caveats: Several donors had 4% to 6.5% of their naive CD4 clonotypes in common. Rarefaction exposed incomplete sorted-subset sequencing despite large depth.

Assay: immunoSEQ multiplex PCR; the TCRdb copy retains only in-frame clones and omits some. Here the sample spans roughly 2 million clones, less than 95% being singletons. Trimming removed 0 bases from V and 1 base from J; junction bases left unmatched: 9. This CDR3 comprises 18 residues. In germline, CDR1 is SGDLS, CDR2 YYNGEE. Positive CCR7 selection of CD45RO-negative cells yielded the naive CD8 cells, and terminally differentiated effector memory CD45RA+ cells were excluded. The sequenced sample was naive CD8+ T cells sorted from blood. The clonotype originates from a man aged 18 to 30 in good health. The chain is built from TRBV9 and TRBJ2-2; TRBD2 matches 7 bases. CDR3 in DNA: TGTGCCAGCAGCGTAGCCCTAGCGGAGATTTTGAACACCGGGGAGCTGTTTTTT. Encoded protein: CASSVALAEILNTGELFF.